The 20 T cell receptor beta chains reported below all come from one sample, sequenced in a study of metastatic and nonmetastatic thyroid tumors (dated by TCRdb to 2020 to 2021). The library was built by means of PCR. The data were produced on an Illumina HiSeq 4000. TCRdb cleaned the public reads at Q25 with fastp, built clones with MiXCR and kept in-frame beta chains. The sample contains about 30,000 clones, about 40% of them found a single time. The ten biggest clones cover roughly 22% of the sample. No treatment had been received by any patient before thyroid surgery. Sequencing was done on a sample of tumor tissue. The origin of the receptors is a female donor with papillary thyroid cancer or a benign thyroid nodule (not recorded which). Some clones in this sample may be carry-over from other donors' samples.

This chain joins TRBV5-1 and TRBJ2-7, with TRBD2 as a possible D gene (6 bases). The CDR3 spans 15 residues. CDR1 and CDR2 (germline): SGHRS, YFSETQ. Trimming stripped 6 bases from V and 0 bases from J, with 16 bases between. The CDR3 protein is CASKGLGPSSYEQYF. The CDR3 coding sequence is TGCGCCAGCAAGGGACTCGGACCGAGCTCCTACGAGCAGTACTTC.

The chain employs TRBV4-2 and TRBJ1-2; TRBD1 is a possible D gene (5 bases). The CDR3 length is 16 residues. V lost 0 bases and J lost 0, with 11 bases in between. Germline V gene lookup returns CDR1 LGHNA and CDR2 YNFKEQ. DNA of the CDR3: TGTGCCAGCAGCCAAGAAATAGGGGCCGCTAACTATGGCTACACCTTC. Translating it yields CASSQEIGAANYGYTF.

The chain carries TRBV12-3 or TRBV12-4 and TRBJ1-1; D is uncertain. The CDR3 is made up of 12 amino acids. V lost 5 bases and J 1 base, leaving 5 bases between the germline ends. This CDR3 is CASSRKNTEAFF. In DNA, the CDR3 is TGTGCCAGCAGTCGGAAGAACACTGAAGCTTTCTTT.

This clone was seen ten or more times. CDR3: CASSGGDYEQYF. CDR3 nucleotides: TGTGCCAGCAGTGGGGGAGACTACGAGCAGTACTTC. V and J are TRBV6-1 and TRBJ2-7, with a tentative D call TRBD2 (5 bases). V was shortened by 4 bases and J by 3 bases, with 7 bases between the two germline ends. The CDR3 contains 12 residues. Germline CDR1 and CDR2: MNHNS and SASEGT.

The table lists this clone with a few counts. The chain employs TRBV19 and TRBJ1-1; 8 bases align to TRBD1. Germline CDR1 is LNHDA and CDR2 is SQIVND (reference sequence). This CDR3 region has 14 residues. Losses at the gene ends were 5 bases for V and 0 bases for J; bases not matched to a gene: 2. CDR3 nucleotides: TGTGCCAGTAGTCAGGACAGGGTGAACACTGAAGCTTTCTTT. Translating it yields CASSQDRVNTEAFF.

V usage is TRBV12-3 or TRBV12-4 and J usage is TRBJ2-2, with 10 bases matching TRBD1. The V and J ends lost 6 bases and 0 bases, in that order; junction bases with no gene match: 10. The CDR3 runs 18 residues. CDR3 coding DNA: TGTGCCAGCAGCCAGACAGGGGGCGGAGATACGAACACCGGGGAGCTGTTTTTT. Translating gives CASSQTGGGDTNTGELFF.

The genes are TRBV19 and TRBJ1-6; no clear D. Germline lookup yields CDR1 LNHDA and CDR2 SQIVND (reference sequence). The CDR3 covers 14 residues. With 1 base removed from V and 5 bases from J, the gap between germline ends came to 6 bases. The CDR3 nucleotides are TGTGCCAGTAGTATAGGGGCGGATAATTCACCCCTCCACTTT. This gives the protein CASSIGADNSPLHF.

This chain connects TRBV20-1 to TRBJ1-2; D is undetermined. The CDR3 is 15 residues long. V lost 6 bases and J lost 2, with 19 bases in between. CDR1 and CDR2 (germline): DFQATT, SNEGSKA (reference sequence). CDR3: CSAPGGQLINYGYTF. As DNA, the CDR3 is TGCAGTGCCCCAGGTGGCCAGCTTATAAACTATGGCTACACCTTC.

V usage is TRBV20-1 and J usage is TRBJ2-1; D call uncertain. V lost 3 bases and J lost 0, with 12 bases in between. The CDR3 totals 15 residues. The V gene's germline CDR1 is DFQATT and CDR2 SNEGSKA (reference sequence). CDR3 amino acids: CSASHAGRSYNEQFF. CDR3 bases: TGCAGTGCTAGTCACGCCGGACGCTCCTACAATGAGCAGTTCTTC.

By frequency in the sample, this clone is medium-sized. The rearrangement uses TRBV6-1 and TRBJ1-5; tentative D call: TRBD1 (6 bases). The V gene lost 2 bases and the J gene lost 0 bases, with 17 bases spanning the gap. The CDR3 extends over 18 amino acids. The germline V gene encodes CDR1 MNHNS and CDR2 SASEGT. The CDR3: CASSEKGEGVYSNQPQHF. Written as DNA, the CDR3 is TGTGCCAGCAGTGAAAAGGGGGAGGGGGTATATAGCAATCAGCCCCAGCATTTT.

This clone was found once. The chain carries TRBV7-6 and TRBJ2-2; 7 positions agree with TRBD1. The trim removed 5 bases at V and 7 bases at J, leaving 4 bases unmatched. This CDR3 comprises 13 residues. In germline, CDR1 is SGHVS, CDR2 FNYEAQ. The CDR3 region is CASSAGTDGELFF. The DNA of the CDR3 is TGTGCCAGCAGCGCAGGGACAGACGGGGAGCTGTTTTTT. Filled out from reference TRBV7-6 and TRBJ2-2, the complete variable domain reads GAGVSQSPRYKVTKRGQDVALRCDPISGHVSLYWYRQALGQGPEFLTYFNYEAQQDKSGLPNDRFSAERPEGSISTLTIQRTEQRDSAMYRCASSAGTDGELFFGEGSRLTVL.

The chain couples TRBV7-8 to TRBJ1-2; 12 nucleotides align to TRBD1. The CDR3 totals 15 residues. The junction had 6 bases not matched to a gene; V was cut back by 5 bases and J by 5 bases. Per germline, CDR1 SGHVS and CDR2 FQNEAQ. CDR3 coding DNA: TGTGCCAGCAGCACGGGGGGACAGGGGGCGTATGGCTACACCTTC. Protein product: CASSTGGQGAYGYTF.

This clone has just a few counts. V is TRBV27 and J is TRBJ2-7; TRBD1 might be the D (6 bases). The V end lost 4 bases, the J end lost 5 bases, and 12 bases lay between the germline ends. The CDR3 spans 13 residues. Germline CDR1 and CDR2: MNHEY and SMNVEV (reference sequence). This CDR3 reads CASSYQGIHEQYF. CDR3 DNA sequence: TGTGCCAGCAGTTATCAGGGGATCCACGAGCAGTACTTC.

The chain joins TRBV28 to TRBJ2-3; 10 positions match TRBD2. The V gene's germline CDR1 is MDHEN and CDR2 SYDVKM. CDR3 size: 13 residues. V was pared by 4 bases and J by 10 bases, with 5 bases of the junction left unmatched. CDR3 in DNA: TGTGCCAGCAGTTCGGGACTAGCGAACTCGCAGTATTTT. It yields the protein CASSSGLANSQYF.

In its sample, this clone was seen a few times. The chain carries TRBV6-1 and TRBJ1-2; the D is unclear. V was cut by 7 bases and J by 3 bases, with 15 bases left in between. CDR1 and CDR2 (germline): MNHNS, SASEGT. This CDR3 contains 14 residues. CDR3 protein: CASTTSWSDYGYTF. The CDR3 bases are TGTGCCAGCACCACCTCGTGGTCTGACTATGGCTACACCTTC.

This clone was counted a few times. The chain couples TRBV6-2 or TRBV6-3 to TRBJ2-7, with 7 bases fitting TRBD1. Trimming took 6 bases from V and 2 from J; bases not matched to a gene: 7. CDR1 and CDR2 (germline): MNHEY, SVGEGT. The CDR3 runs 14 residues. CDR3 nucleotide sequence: TGTGCCAGCAGCAGTAGAGGGACAGCCTACGAGCAGTACTTC. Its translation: CASSSRGTAYEQYF.

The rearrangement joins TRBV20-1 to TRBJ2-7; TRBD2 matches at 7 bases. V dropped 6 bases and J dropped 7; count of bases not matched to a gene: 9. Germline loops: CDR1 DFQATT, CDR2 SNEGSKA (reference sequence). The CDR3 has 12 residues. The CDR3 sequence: CSANSGGREQYF. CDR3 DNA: TGCAGTGCCAACTCGGGGGGTAGGGAGCAGTACTTC.

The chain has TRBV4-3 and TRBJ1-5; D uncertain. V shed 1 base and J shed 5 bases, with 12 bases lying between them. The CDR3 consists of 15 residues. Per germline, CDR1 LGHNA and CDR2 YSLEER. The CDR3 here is CASSQGQEPYQPQHF. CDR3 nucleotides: TGCGCCAGCAGCCAAGGTCAGGAACCCTATCAGCCCCAGCATTTT.

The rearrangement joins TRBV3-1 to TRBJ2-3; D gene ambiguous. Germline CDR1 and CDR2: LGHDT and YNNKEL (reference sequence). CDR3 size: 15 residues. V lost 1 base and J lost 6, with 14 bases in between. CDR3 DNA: TGTGCCAGCAGCCAAGTGCTGAGTTTGGGGGATACGCAGTATTTT. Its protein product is CASSQVLSLGDTQYF.

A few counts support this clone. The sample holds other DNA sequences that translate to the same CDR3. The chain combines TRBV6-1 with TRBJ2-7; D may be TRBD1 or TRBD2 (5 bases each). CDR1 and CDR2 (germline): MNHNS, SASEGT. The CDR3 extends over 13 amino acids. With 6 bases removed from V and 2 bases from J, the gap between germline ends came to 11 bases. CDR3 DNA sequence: TGTGCCAGCAGGAGGGGTCAGGCCTACGAGCAGTACTTC. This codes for CASRRGQAYEQYF.